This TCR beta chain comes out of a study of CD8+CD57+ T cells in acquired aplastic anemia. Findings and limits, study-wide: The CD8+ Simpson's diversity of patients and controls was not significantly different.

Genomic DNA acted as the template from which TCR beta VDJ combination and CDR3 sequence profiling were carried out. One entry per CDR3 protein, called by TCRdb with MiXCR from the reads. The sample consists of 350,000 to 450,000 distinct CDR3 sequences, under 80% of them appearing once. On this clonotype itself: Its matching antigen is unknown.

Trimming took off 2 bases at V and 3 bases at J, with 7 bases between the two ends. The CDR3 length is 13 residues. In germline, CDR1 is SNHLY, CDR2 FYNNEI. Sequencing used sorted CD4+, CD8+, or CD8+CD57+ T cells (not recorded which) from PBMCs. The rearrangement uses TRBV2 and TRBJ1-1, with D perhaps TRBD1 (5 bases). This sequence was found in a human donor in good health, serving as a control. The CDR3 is CASSESGYTEAFF. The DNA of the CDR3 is TGTGCCAGCAGTGAATCAGGGTACACTGAAGCTTTCTTT.